These 18 T cell receptor beta chains were sequenced from one sample in a study of shared T cell receptors in the human thymus (dated by TCRdb to the early 2020s). Library prep was done by the immunoSEQ multiplex PCR assay. In its TCRdb copy, this immuneACCESS table keeps in-frame sequences only and misses some clones. Where compared with another copy, unresolved V genes explain less than half of these, and the others have no known cause. The sample data list about 380,000 clones, and 85% to 95% of these were observed just once. The ten largest make up about 0.02% of the sample. The sequencing sample was made of thymocytes. These TCRs come from a human donor.

The rearrangement uses TRBV30 and TRBJ2-3, with D possibly TRBD1 on 5 matching bases. Trimming took off 4 bases at V and 3 bases at J, with 17 bases between the two ends. This CDR3 is 15 amino acids long. Germline V CDR1 and CDR2: GTSNPN, SVGIG (reference sequence). The CDR3 bases are TGTGCCTGGAACCACTCCAGGGTATGGACAGATACGCAGTATTTT. Amino acids: CAWNHSRVWTDTQYF.

V usage is TRBV10-2 and J usage is TRBJ2-7, with D perhaps matching TRBD2 (6 bases). Germline-derived CDR1 and CDR2 are WSHSY and SAAADI. Between the trimmed V and J ends, which lost 4 bases and 3 bases, there was a span of 13 bases. The CDR3 runs to 14 residues. CDR3 residues: CASSGPDGSYEQYF. In nucleotides, the CDR3 is TGCGCCAGCAGTGGCCCGGACGGGAGCTACGAGCAGTACTTC.

This rearrangement joins TRBV18 to TRBJ2-7; 11 bases map to TRBD1. Looked up from germline, CDR1 is KGHSH and CDR2 is LQKENI. The CDR3 is 13 residues long. The V segment lost 8 bases and the J segment 5 bases; nucleotides outside the gene matches: 5. The CDR3 here is CASADRGLDEQYF. The CDR3 DNA reads TGTGCCAGCGCGGACAGGGGGCTCGACGAGCAGTACTTC.

This clone was observed a handful of times. V and J are TRBV6-5 and TRBJ2-2; no clear D. CDR1 and CDR2 (germline): MNHEY, SVGAGI. The CDR3 covers 16 residues. V was shortened by 0 bases and J by 4 bases, with 12 bases between the two germline ends. The CDR3 nucleotides read TGTGCCAGCAGTTACTCCGGGTCTAGGCCCACCGGGGAGCTGTTTTTT. It specifies CASSYSGSRPTGELFF.

This sequence joins TRBV2 and TRBJ2-7; 15 bases fit TRBD2. The CDR3 sequence is 15 residues long. Germline V lookup: CDR1 SNHLY, CDR2 FYNNEI. After removal of 5 bases from V and 7 bases from J, the junction contained 6 bases not matched to a gene. The CDR3 loop is CASSFGLAGGPEQYF. In nucleotides, the CDR3 is TGTGCCAGCAGTTTTGGACTAGCGGGAGGGCCTGAGCAGTACTTC.

This chain uses TRBV14 with TRBJ2-7; D might be TRBD1 (5 bases). V gave up 0 bases and J gave up 5 bases, with 17 bases separating them. The CDR3 contains 16 residues. Germline CDR1 reads SGHDN; CDR2 reads FVKESK. CDR3 protein: CASSQEKASGHHEQYF. The CDR3 DNA follows: TGTGCCAGCAGCCAAGAGAAGGCGTCAGGGCATCACGAGCAGTACTTC.

The chain joins TRBV4-3 to TRBJ1-1; D is unresolved. Germline V lookup: CDR1 LGHNA, CDR2 YSLEER. This CDR3 has 15 amino acids. The V gene lost 0 bases and the J gene lost 3 bases, with 11 bases spanning the gap. DNA for the CDR3: TGCGCCAGCAGCCAAGATAAGGCGGGGTACACTGAAGCTTTCTTT. Amino acid sequence: CASSQDKAGYTEAFF.

This chain joins TRBV4-3 and TRBJ1-1; D might be TRBD1 (5 bases). V was cut by 0 bases and J by 2 bases, with 22 bases left in between. CDR3 size: 19 residues. CDR1 is LGHNA, CDR2 YSLEER, per germline. This chain's CDR3 is CASSQEAGAPGLSNTEAFF. The CDR3 bases are TGCGCCAGCAGCCAAGAGGCAGGCGCACCGGGACTATCAAACACTGAAGCTTTCTTT.

The chain has TRBV11-2 and TRBJ2-3; a possible D gene is TRBD2 (7 bases). The V gene's germline CDR1 is SGHAT and CDR2 FQNNGV. Trimming removed 9 bases at V and 6 bases at J, with 13 bases between. There are 12 residues in the CDR3. CDR3 nucleotides: TGTGCCAGTGGGGGGGCAAAGGATACGCAGTATTTT. It yields the protein CASGGAKDTQYF.

The V gene is TRBV4-3, the J gene TRBJ2-2, with D perhaps assigned TRBD1 or TRBD2 (5 bases each). CDR3 length equals 17 residues. Trimming pared 1 base from V and 5 bases from J, leaving 17 bases between. In germline, CDR1 is LGHNA, CDR2 YSLEER. CDR3 protein: CASSQAQSGRATGELFF. CDR3 nucleotides: TGCGCCAGCAGCCAAGCCCAATCAGGGAGAGCGACCGGGGAGCTGTTTTTT.

This chain connects TRBV27 to TRBJ1-5, with D perhaps TRBD1 (5 bases). The CDR3 is 12 residues long. Germline V CDR1 and CDR2: MNHEY, SMNVEV (reference sequence). Trimming took off 8 bases at V and 9 bases at J, with 14 bases between the two ends. The CDR3 DNA is TGTGCCAGCGGGGGGGACCTGGGGCCCCAGCATTTT. Its protein is CASGGDLGPQHF.

V is TRBV7-9 and J is TRBJ2-3; 11 bases match TRBD2. With 5 bases clipped from V and 4 bases from J, the junction kept 5 bases outside the gene matches. The germline V gene encodes CDR1 SEHNR and CDR2 FQNEAQ (reference sequence). The CDR3 runs 15 residues. The CDR3 sequence: CASSPLAGDPDTQYF. In DNA, the CDR3 is TGTGCCAGCAGCCCACTAGCGGGAGATCCAGATACGCAGTATTTT.

This chain links TRBV27 with TRBJ2-3, with D unresolved. Germline CDR1 is MNHEY and CDR2 is SMNVEV (reference sequence). V lost 6 bases and J lost 1, with 11 bases in between. CDR3 length equals 14 residues. CDR3 coding DNA: TGTGCCAGCAGGGTCGGGTTGTGCACAGATACGCAGTATTTT. This codes for CASRVGLCTDTQYF.

CDR3 coding DNA: TGTGCCAGTAGTATAGATGACATGACCTTCATGAACACTGAAGCTTTCTTT. It is translated as CASSIDDMTFMNTEAFF. The rearrangement joins TRBV19 to TRBJ1-1; D remains unclear. V lost 0 bases and J 0 bases, leaving 14 bases between the germline ends. The germline gives CDR1 LNHDA, CDR2 SQIVND (reference sequence). This CDR3 comprises 17 residues.

In this sample, this clone turned up once. The chain uses TRBV11-1 and TRBJ2-2; 7 nucleotides agree with TRBD2. Germline CDR1 and CDR2: SGHAT and FQDESV (reference sequence). Unmatched junction bases numbered 9, after V lost 8 bases and J lost 6 bases. The CDR3 contains 14 residues. In nucleotides, the CDR3 is TGTGCCAGCGAGATCCGCGGGAGTTCCGGGGAGCTGTTTTTT. This codes for CASEIRGSSGELFF.

The chain employs TRBV6-6 and TRBJ1-5; a weak D match, TRBD1 (5 bases). Trimming shortened V by 5 bases and J by 0 bases, and 11 bases separated the two germline ends. The length of the CDR3 is 15 residues. In germline, CDR1 is MNHNY, CDR2 SVGAGI (reference sequence). For the CDR3, the DNA is TGTGCCAGCAGTCACTGGGACGTTAGCAATCAGCCCCAGCATTTT. This codes for CASSHWDVSNQPQHF.

The rearrangement joins TRBV6-5 to TRBJ1-1; D unresolved. The CDR3 sequence is 10 residues long. Germline V gives CDR1 MNHEY, CDR2 SVGAGI. V was cut by 2 bases and J by 5 bases, with 0 bases left in between. The CDR3 loop reads CASSYTEAFF. CDR3 DNA: TGTGCCAGCAGTTACACTGAAGCTTTCTTT.

CDR3 loop: CASSLEGTSTDTQYF. CDR3 bases: TGCGCCAGCAGCTTGGAAGGGACTAGCACAGATACGCAGTATTTT. V and J are TRBV5-1 and TRBJ2-3, with a possible D match to TRBD2 (6 bases). The ends were cut back, 0 bases at V and 0 bases at J, with 8 bases in the middle. Germline V lookup: CDR1 SGHRS, CDR2 YFSETQ. The CDR3 sequence is 15 residues long.